Below, one T cell receptor beta chain is given with its context. Only in-frame clones appear in the TCRdb table, and some are missing; sequencing was by immunoSEQ multiplex PCR. The sample consists of 43,000 or so clones, approximately 86% of them appearing once. These data come from a study of blood T cell repertoires in COVID-19. Overall study: COVID-19 samples, acute and convalescent, were from the United States, Italy and Spain.

The specimen sequenced was peripheral blood. This receptor was obtained from a man aged 60-69 years with active or convalescent COVID-19.

CDR3 bases: TGTGCCAGCAGTGAAAGACAGCTTACAGATACGCAGTATTTT. This codes for CASSERQLTDTQYF. The V gene is TRBV6-1, the J gene TRBJ2-3, with D possibly being TRBD1 (5 bases). V dropped 2 bases and J dropped 3 bases, with 9 bases sitting between them. The CDR3 loop spans 14 amino acids. Germline V gives CDR1 MNHNS, CDR2 SASEGT.